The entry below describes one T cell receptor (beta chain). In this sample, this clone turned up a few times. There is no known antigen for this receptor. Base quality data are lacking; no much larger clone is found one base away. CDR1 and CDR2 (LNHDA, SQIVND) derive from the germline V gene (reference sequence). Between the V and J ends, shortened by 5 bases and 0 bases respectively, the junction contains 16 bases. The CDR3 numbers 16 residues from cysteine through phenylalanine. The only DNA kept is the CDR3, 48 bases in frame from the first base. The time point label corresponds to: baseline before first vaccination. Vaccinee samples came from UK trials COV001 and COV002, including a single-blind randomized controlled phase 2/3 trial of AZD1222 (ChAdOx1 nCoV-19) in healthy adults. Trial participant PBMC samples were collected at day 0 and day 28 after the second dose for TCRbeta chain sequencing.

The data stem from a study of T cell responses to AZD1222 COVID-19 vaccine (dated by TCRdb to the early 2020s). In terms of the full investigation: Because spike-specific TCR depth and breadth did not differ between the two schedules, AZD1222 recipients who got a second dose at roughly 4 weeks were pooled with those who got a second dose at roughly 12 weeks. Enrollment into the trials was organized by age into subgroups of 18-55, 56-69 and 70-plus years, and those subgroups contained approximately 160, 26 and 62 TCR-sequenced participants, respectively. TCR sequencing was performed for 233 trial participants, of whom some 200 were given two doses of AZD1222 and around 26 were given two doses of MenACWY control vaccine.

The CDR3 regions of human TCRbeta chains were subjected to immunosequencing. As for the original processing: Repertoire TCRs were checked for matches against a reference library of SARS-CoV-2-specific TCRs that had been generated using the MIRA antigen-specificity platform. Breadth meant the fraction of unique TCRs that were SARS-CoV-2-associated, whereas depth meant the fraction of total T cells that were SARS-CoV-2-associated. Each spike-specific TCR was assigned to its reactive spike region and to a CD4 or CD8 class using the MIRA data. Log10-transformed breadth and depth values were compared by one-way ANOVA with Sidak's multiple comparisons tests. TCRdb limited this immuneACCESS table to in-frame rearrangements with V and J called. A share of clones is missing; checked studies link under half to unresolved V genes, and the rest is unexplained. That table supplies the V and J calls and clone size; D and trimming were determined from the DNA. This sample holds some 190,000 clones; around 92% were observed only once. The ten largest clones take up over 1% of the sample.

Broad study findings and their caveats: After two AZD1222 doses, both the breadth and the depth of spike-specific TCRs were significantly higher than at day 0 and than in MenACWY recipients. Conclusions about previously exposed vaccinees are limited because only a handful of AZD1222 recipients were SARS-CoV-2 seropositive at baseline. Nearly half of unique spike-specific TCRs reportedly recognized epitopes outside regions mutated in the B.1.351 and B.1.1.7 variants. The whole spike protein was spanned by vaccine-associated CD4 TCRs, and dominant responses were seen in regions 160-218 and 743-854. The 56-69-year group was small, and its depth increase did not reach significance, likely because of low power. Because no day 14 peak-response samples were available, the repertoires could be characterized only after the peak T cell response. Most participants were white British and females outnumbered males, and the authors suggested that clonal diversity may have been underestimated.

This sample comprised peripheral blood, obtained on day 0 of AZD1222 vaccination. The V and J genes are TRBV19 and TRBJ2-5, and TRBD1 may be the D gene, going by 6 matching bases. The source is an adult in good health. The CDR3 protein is CASSPRGQQYQETQYF. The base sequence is TGTGCCAGTAGTCCCCGAGGACAGCAGTACCAAGAGACCCAGTACTTC.